The 20 T cell receptor beta chains in this list originate from one sample, sequenced in a study of technical replicates of blood from several donors. Produced via immunoSEQ multiplex PCR; TCRdb's table is partial and in-frame only. The sample lists some 13,000 clones, 85% to 95% occurring once. The sample comprised PBMCs. These receptors all stem from a human donor in good health.

The chain carries TRBV4-1 and TRBJ1-2, with 10 nucleotides matching TRBD1. This CDR3 region has 17 residues. Germline trimming cut 0 bases from V and 7 bases from J; bases unmatched to any gene: 11. The germline V gene has CDR1 MGHRA and CDR2 YSYEKL. In nucleotides, the CDR3 is TGCGCCAGCAGCCAAGATGGCAGAGGACAGGGGGGTTTTGGCTACACCTTC. As protein: CASSQDGRGQGGFGYTF.

The chain uses TRBV18 and TRBJ2-5; 9 bases fit TRBD1. V lost 3 bases, J lost 5 bases, and 13 bases stayed unmatched. Germline V lookup: CDR1 KGHSH, CDR2 LQKENI. The CDR3 is 17 residues long. The CDR3 region has the DNA TGTGCCAGCTCACCGCCGACAGGGGGATTAGACGGGGAGACCCAGTACTTC. This encodes CASSPPTGGLDGETQYF.

V gene TRBV2 combines with J gene TRBJ1-5, with D perhaps matching TRBD1 (5 bases). Trimming removed 6 bases from V and 5 bases from J, with 11 bases in between. This CDR3 is built from 13 residues. Germline V lookup: CDR1 SNHLY, CDR2 FYNNEI. CDR3 sequence: CASSTGPDQPQHF. The CDR3 DNA sequence: TGTGCCAGCAGCACAGGTCCGGATCAGCCCCAGCATTTT.

The CDR3 is CASSRVGGADTGELFF. CDR3 coding DNA: TGTGCCAGTAGTAGGGTTGGCGGAGCAGACACCGGGGAGCTGTTTTTT. The chain recombines TRBV19 with TRBJ2-2; D is unresolved. The V gene lost 4 bases and the J gene lost 3 bases, with 15 bases spanning the gap. Germline V gives CDR1 LNHDA, CDR2 SQIVND (reference sequence). This CDR3 is built from 16 residues.

The rearrangement uses TRBV7-8 and TRBJ2-5, with D possibly being TRBD2 (5 bases). V was trimmed by 5 bases and J by 3 bases, leaving 16 bases between them. The CDR3 loop spans 15 amino acids. CDR1 SGHVS and CDR2 FQNEAQ come from the germline V gene. The CDR3 nucleotides are TGTGCCAGCAGCACTAGGTTCCAGCAGAAAGAGACCCAGTACTTC. Translated, it gives CASSTRFQQKETQYF.

J is TRBJ1-3 and V is TRBV6-5, with D possibly being TRBD1 (6 bases). Germline CDR1 MNHEY, CDR2 SVGAGI. V lost 2 bases and J lost 0, with 11 bases in between. The length of the CDR3 is 16 residues. The CDR3: CASSYDRFSSGNTIYF. The CDR3 DNA reads TGTGCCAGCAGTTACGACAGGTTTAGCTCTGGAAACACCATATATTTT.

This chain joins TRBV6-4 and TRBJ1-1; D perhaps matches TRBD1 (6 bases). Trimming pared 6 bases from V and 4 bases from J, leaving 15 bases between. This CDR3 spans 14 amino acids. Germline V gene sequence: CDR1 MRHNA, CDR2 SNTAGT. The CDR3 loop is CASRPIQGGTEAFF. CDR3 sequence (DNA): TGTGCCAGCAGACCAATACAGGGTGGCACTGAAGCTTTCTTT.

The chain links TRBV27 to TRBJ2-7; TRBD2 aligns across 8 bases. Germline CDR1 and CDR2: MNHEY and SMNVEV (reference sequence). V shed 2 bases and J 7 bases; nucleotides not matched to a gene: 16. This CDR3 contains 17 residues. The CDR3 loop is CASSLRGAGERGKEQYF. The DNA for the CDR3 is TGTGCCAGCAGTTTAAGGGGGGCTGGGGAGCGGGGGAAGGAGCAGTACTTC.

This sequence joins TRBV7-9 and TRBJ2-3; 8 bases align to TRBD1. CDR1 and CDR2 from the germline V gene are SEHNR and FQNEAQ (reference sequence). This CDR3 is 16 amino acids long. The V segment lost 5 bases and the J segment 0 bases; nucleotides outside the gene matches: 7. The CDR3 sequence is CASSKDRGPSTDTQYF. For the CDR3, the DNA is TGTGCCAGCAGCAAAGACAGGGGCCCTAGCACAGATACGCAGTATTTT.

This clone was picked up one time. The chain combines TRBV5-4 with TRBJ2-5; maybe TRBD1 (6 bases). Looked up from germline, CDR1 is SGHNT and CDR2 is YYREEE (reference sequence). This CDR3 has 15 residues. Trimming removed 0 bases from V and 1 base from J, with 10 bases in between. The CDR3 protein is CASSLVQGIQETQYF. The CDR3 DNA sequence: TGTGCCAGCAGCTTGGTTCAGGGGATCCAAGAGACCCAGTACTTC.

The chain recombines TRBV30 with TRBJ1-1, with D perhaps TRBD1 (5 bases). Between the trimmed V and J ends, which lost 4 bases and 2 bases, there was a span of 11 bases. Germline V gives CDR1 GTSNPN, CDR2 SVGIG (reference sequence). The CDR3 is made up of 13 amino acids. CDR3 region: CAWNGGDNTEAFF. CDR3 DNA sequence: TGTGCCTGGAACGGGGGAGATAACACTGAAGCTTTCTTT.

The chain employs TRBV5-1 and TRBJ2-2; 7 bases align to TRBD1. The germline CDR1 and CDR2 sequences are SGHRS and YFSETQ. V trimming: 4 bases; J trimming: 0 bases; junction bases outside the gene matches: 6. The CDR3 totals 16 residues. The DNA of the CDR3 is TGCGCCAGCAGCCTCGGGACAGCTACGAACACCGGGGAGCTGTTTTTT. Encoded protein: CASSLGTATNTGELFF.

The chain uses TRBV23-1 and TRBJ2-4; unclear D gene. Being an ORF, TRBV23-1 has a function that is uncertain. CDR3 length equals 16 residues. V lost 4 bases and J 0 bases, leaving 13 bases between the germline ends. CDR3 sequence reads: CASSLQAKLAKNIQYF. CDR3 nucleotides: TGCGCCAGCAGTCTTCAAGCTAAGTTAGCCAAAAACATTCAGTACTTC.

The genes are TRBV5-1 and TRBJ2-3, with 10 bases aligning to TRBD2. The germline gives CDR1 SGHRS, CDR2 YFSETQ. With V trimmed by 0 bases and J by 6 bases, 7 bases remained unmatched. The CDR3 is made up of 16 amino acids. This chain's CDR3 is CASSLGSSGSVDTQYF. The DNA for the CDR3 is TGCGCCAGCAGCTTGGGATCTAGCGGGAGTGTGGATACGCAGTATTTT.

V gene TRBV6-5 combines with J gene TRBJ2-7; 7 bases are a match to TRBD1. The V gene end was trimmed by 4 bases and the J gene end by 0 bases; junction bases not matched to a gene: 9. Looked up from germline, CDR1 is MNHEY and CDR2 is SVGAGI. The CDR3 runs to 16 residues. The CDR3 here is CASSSSPGTVSYEQYF. Here the CDR3 DNA reads TGTGCCAGCAGTTCCTCTCCAGGGACAGTCTCCTACGAGCAGTACTTC.

The chain is built from TRBV5-4 and TRBJ2-3; D gene uncertain. The V gene's germline CDR1 is SGHNT and CDR2 YYREEE (reference sequence). CDR3 length: 14 residues. Trimming cost V 0 bases and J 4 bases, with 9 bases left between them. DNA of the CDR3: TGTGCCAGCAGCTTGGCACGGAGACCAGATACGCAGTATTTT. Translated: CASSLARRPDTQYF. Supplemented by reference TRBV5-4 and TRBJ2-3, the full variable domain reads ETGVTQSPTHLIKTRGQQVTLRCSSQSGHNTVSWYQQALGQGPQFIFQYYREEENGRGNFPPRFSGLQFPNYSSELNVNALELDDSALYLCASSLARRPDTQYFGPGTRLTVL.

The rearrangement uses TRBV21-1 and TRBJ2-3; the table's TRBD2 call for D was not verified on the DNA. TRBV21-1 is assigned pseudogene status. CDR3 length: 19 amino acids. The CDR3 region has the DNA TGTGCCAGCAGCAAAGGGGATCGACTAGCGGGAGTCCGCACAGATACGCAGTATTTT. Encoded protein: CASSKGDRLAGVRTDTQYF.

With respect to this clone: Germline and junction disagree at one end, which may indicate a read error. For the CDR3, the DNA is TGCAGCGTCCGGGACAAGGAGCAGTTCTTC. Protein: CSVRDKEQFF. The genes are TRBV29-1 and TRBJ2-1, with a tentative D call TRBD1 (6 bases). This CDR3 is built from 10 residues. In germline, CDR1 is SQVTM, CDR2 ANQGSEA.

The chain carries TRBV15 and TRBJ1-5; D perhaps matches TRBD1 (5 bases). The germline V gene has CDR1 LNHNV and CDR2 YYDKDF (reference sequence). V was shortened by 1 base and J by 2 bases, with 9 bases between the two germline ends. This CDR3 comprises 15 residues. CDR3 protein: CATSRAGRGNQPQHF. The CDR3 nucleotides are TGTGCCACCAGCAGAGCAGGCAGGGGCAATCAGCCCCAGCATTTT.

This rearrangement joins TRBV7-9 to TRBJ2-5; 14 bases align to TRBD2. Trimming took 5 bases from V and 4 from J; bases not matched to a gene: 9. The germline V gene has CDR1 SEHNR and CDR2 FQNEAQ (reference sequence). The CDR3 is 17 amino acids. The CDR3 DNA sequence: TGTGCCAGCAGCCCCAGACTAGCGGGAGGGCCGCTAGAGACCCAGTACTTC. Its protein product is CASSPRLAGGPLETQYF.